These 9 T cell receptor beta chains were sequenced from one sample in a study of beta chain features in type 1 diabetes. Expressed TCRB transcripts were sequenced because the isolated RNA had all been reverse transcribed beforehand. Using immunoSEQ multiplex PCR, the repertoire was profiled, and TCRdb retains in-frame clones only, with some absent. The repertoire includes about 230,000 clones, about 10% of them detected once, and just under 0.035% sits in the top ten. The sequenced sample was naive CD4+ T cells from blood. Every receptor here comes from a woman in her late teens or twenties in good health.

This clone was counted between two and nine times. The chain employs TRBV18 and TRBJ1-1, with D unresolved. CDR1 and CDR2 (germline): KGHSH, LQKENI. Between the trimmed V and J ends, which lost 9 bases and 5 bases, there was a span of 16 bases. This CDR3 region has 13 residues. CDR3 amino acids: CASSREWRTEAFF. CDR3 sequence (DNA): TGTGCCAGTTCTCGGGAGTGGAGGACTGAAGCTTTCTTT. Supplemented by reference TRBV18 and TRBJ1-1, the full variable domain reads NAGVMQNPRHLVRRRGQEARLRCSPMKGHSHVYWYRQLPEEGLKFMVYLQKENIIDESGMPKERFSAEFPKEGPSILRIQQVVRGDSAAYFCASSREWRTEAFFGQGTRLTVV.

CDR3 sequence reads: CASSGVGTGTLSGQPQHF. CDR3 bases: TGTGCCAGCAGTGGCGTGGGGACAGGGACGCTTTCTGGACAGCCCCAGCATTTT. V is TRBV2 and J is TRBJ1-5; TRBD1 agrees at 9 bases. V gave up 4 bases and J gave up 7 bases; unmatched junction bases: 17. Germline V gene lookup returns CDR1 SNHLY and CDR2 FYNNEI. The CDR3 is 18 amino acids.

This clone turned up a few times. The J gene is TRBJ2-3, the V gene TRBV30, with 7 bases aligning to TRBD1. Germline V gene sequence: CDR1 GTSNPN, CDR2 SVGIG (reference sequence). The CDR3 is 16 residues long. J lost 3 bases, V lost 2 bases, and 11 bases had no gene match. CDR3 DNA: TGTGCCTGGAGTTTTCGACAGGGTGTGGGGACAGATACGCAGTATTTT. It codes for CAWSFRQGVGTDTQYF.

This clone appeared a few times. The V gene is TRBV9, the J gene TRBJ2-1; 7 nucleotides agree with TRBD2. Losses at the gene ends were 0 bases for V and 2 bases for J; bases not matched to a gene: 5. Germline CDR1 SGDLS, CDR2 YYNGEE. The CDR3 loop spans 16 amino acids. The CDR3 DNA is TGTGCCAGCAGCGTAGCAGGCGGGAGCCCCTACAATGAGCAGTTCTTC. Its translation is CASSVAGGSPYNEQFF.

This chain joins TRBV9 and TRBJ2-3, with D unclear. This CDR3 comprises 14 residues. CDR1 and CDR2 from the germline V gene are SGDLS and YYNGEE. V gave up 4 bases and J gave up 2 bases, with 11 bases separating them. CDR3 sequence reads: CASSPRLLTDTQYF. The CDR3, as DNA: TGTGCCAGCAGCCCCAGACTGCTCACAGATACGCAGTATTTT. The full variable domain, rest sourced from reference TRBV9 and TRBJ2-3, is DSGVTQTPKHLITATGQRVTLRCSPRSGDLSVYWYQQSLDQGLQFLIQYYNGEERAKGNILERFSAQQFPDLHSELNLSSLELGDSALYFCASSPRLLTDTQYFGPGTRLTVL.

There are a few counts of this clone. In nucleotides, the CDR3 is TGTGCCAGCAGTGAGGCGAACACTGAAGCTTTCTTT. The encoded protein is CASSEANTEAFF. The rearrangement joins TRBV6-1 to TRBJ1-1, with D hard to call. Germline CDR1 reads MNHNS; CDR2 reads SASEGT. The V gene lost 3 bases and the J gene lost 1 base, with 3 bases spanning the gap. This CDR3 has 12 amino acids.

Of note for this clone: Other DNA sequences in this specimen translate into the identical CDR3. This chain uses TRBV5-1 with TRBJ2-5, with 8 bases that match TRBD1. The ends lost 0 bases at V and 1 base at J; junction bases unmatched: 2. Germline CDR1 is SGHRS and CDR2 is YFSETQ. CDR3 length equals 15 residues. Here the CDR3 DNA reads TGCGCCAGCAGCTTGGCAGGGACAGGCCAAGAGACCCAGTACTTC. Its translation is CASSLAGTGQETQYF.

This clone has only a few counts. The V call is TRBV6-1, the J call TRBJ2-5, with a possible D match to TRBD2 (5 bases). Per germline, CDR1 MNHNS and CDR2 SASEGT. V gave up 2 bases and J gave up 4 bases, with 8 bases separating them. This CDR3 is built from 13 residues. CDR3 loop: CASSEWGVETQYF. The CDR3, as DNA: TGTGCCAGCAGTGAATGGGGAGTAGAGACCCAGTACTTC.

This chain connects TRBV28 to TRBJ1-5; D is unresolved. CDR1 and CDR2 (germline): MDHEN, SYDVKM. Trimming left V 3 bases short and J 11 bases short, with 14 bases between. CDR3 size: 13 residues. CDR3 sequence (DNA): TGTGCCAGCAGTTTGAGCCGGGAATCAGCCCAGCATTTT. This gives the protein CASSLSRESAQHF.